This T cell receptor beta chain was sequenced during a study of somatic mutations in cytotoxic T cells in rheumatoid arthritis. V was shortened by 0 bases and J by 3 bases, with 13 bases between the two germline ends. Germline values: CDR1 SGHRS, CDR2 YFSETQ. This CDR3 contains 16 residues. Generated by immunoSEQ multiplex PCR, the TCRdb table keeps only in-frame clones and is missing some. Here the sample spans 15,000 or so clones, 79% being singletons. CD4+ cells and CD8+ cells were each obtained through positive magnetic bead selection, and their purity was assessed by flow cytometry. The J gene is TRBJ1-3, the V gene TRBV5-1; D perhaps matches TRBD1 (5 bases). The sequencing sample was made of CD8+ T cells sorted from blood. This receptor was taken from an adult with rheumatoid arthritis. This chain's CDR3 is CASSLGLPGRGNTIYF. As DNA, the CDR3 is TGCGCCAGCAGCTTGGGGTTGCCAGGGCGTGGAAACACCATATATTTT. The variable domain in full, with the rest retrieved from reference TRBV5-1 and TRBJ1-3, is KAGVTQTPRYLIKTRGQQVTLSCSPISGHRSVSWYQQTPGQGLQFLFEYFSETQRNKGNFPGRFSGRQFSNSRSEMNVSTLELGDSALYLCASSLGLPGRGNTIYFGEGSWLTVV.